This T cell receptor beta chain was obtained from a study of T cell repertoires in cytomegalovirus infection. Overall study results and limits: It was HLA-C-restricted CMV-specific TCR beta clonotypes that dominated the response ex vivo.

In this sample, this clonotype turned up many times. Antigen specificity is unknown. One entry per CDR3 protein, called by TCRdb with MiXCR from the reads. Here the sample spans about 260,000 distinct CDR3 sequences, around 15% being singletons. The clonotype originates from a human donor in good health (CMV status not recorded). Some clones in this sample may be carry-over from other donors' samples. The sample was PBMCs.

CDR3 DNA: TGTGCCAGCAGCTTAAGGACAGGGGTAGGATCTGAAGCTTTCTTT. It codes for CASSLRTGVGSEAFF. The rearrangement uses TRBV7-9 and TRBJ1-1; 9 bases agree with TRBD1. Trimming cost V 2 bases and J 6 bases; bases outside gene matches: 7. Germline V gives CDR1 SEHNR, CDR2 FQNEAQ (reference sequence). The CDR3 is 15 residues long. The variable domain in full, with the rest retrieved from reference TRBV7-9 and TRBJ1-1, is DTGVSQNPRHKITKRGQNVTFRCDPISEHNRLYWYRQTLGQGPEFLTYFQNEAQLEKSRLLSDRFSAERPKGSFSTLEIQRTEQGDSAMYLCASSLRTGVGSEAFFGQGTRLTVV.